The 19 T cell receptor beta chains below were found in one sample sequenced in a study of T cells in Graves' hyperthyroidism and ophthalmopathy. Amplification of TCR beta CDR3 regions used RNA as the template. First-round RT-PCR targeting the TCR CDR3 was performed with the HTBI primer set. TCRdb passed the multiplex PCR reads through MiXCR, listing each CDR3 protein once. Of 550,000 to 600,000 distinct CDR3 sequences detected, roughly 17% appear once; the ten largest clones hold under 20%. Input material: blood. The receptors stem from a woman between 18 and 29 years old with Graves' hyperthyroidism.

This clonotype was seen more than once but under ten times. The chain uses TRBV10-3 and TRBJ2-5; 16 nucleotides line up with TRBD2. The CDR3 extends over 18 amino acids. The junction had 9 bases not matched to a gene; V was cut back by 3 bases and J by 5 bases. Germline V gives CDR1 ENHRY, CDR2 SYGVKD. The DNA for the CDR3 is TGTGCCATCAGTGATACCGGGACTAGCGGGGGGGCCGAGGAGACCCAGTACTTC. As protein: CAISDTGTSGGAEETQYF.

Many counts were recorded for this clonotype. The chain carries TRBV11-2 and TRBJ2-5, with 7 bases lining up with TRBD1. Germline assignment: CDR1 SGHAT and CDR2 FQNNGV. This CDR3 has 14 residues. J was trimmed by 4 bases and V by 4 bases; bases with no gene match: 6. The CDR3 DNA is TGTGCCAGCAGCTACAGTACAGGGGTAGAGACCCAGTACTTC. This translates into CASSYSTGVETQYF.

Comment on this clonotype: Mismatch with germline at one junction end may stem from a read error. The CDR3 DNA follows: TGTGCCAGCAGCCCCTATTCAGTCGGACGGTTCACTAACTATGGCTACGCCTTC. It codes for CASSPYSVGRFTNYGYAF. The chain links TRBV14 to TRBJ1-2; D remains unclear. The germline CDR1 and CDR2 sequences are SGHDN and FVKESK. The CDR3 is made up of 18 amino acids.

The chain combines TRBV5-1 with TRBJ1-2; no definite D call. This CDR3 has 16 amino acids. Germline V gives CDR1 SGHRS, CDR2 YFSETQ. The V end lost 0 bases, the J end lost 0 bases, and 12 bases lay between the germline ends. CDR3 sequence (DNA): TGCGCCAGCAGCTTGGTCGGCGGCCGAGCTAACTATGGCTACACCTTC. Translated: CASSLVGGRANYGYTF. The variable domain in full, completed from reference TRBV5-1 and TRBJ1-2, reads KAGVTQTPRYLIKTRGQQVTLSCSPISGHRSVSWYQQTPGQGLQFLFEYFSETQRNKGNFPGRFSGRQFSNSRSEMNVSTLELGDSALYLCASSLVGGRANYGYTFGSGTRLTVV.

This chain joins TRBV10-3 and TRBJ1-3; no clear D. V gave up 7 bases and J gave up 4 bases, with 14 bases separating them. The CDR3 sequence is 14 residues long. The germline V gene encodes CDR1 ENHRY and CDR2 SYGVKD. The CDR3 sequence: CAINGVRGGNTIYF. CDR3 DNA sequence: TGTGCCATCAACGGGGTCCGAGGCGGAAACACCATATATTTT.

A few counts support this clonotype. The V gene is TRBV5-6, the J gene TRBJ2-7; TRBD2 agrees at 9 bases. CDR1 is SGHDT, CDR2 YYEEEE, per germline. This CDR3 has 15 amino acids. Trimming at V came to 1 base and at J to 3 bases, leaving 5 bases not matched to a gene. CDR3 sequence (DNA): TGTGCCAGCAGCTTGATGACTAGCGGCTTCTACGAGCAGTACTTC. It encodes CASSLMTSGFYEQYF.

This clonotype was found a few times. The chain has TRBV5-5 and TRBJ2-1; D may correspond to TRBD1 or TRBD2 (6 bases each). The CDR3 totals 18 residues. Germline loops: CDR1 SGHKS, CDR2 YYEKEE (reference sequence). The V gene lost 6 bases and the J gene lost 7 bases, with 29 bases spanning the gap. The CDR3 DNA follows: TGTGCCAGCAACAATTGGAGGGGGGAGTACAGGGCCGTAAATGAGCAGTTCTTC. Amino acid sequence: CASNNWRGEYRAVNEQFF.

The V call is TRBV3-1, the J call TRBJ2-7; D might be TRBD1 (6 bases). Germline V lookup: CDR1 LGHDT, CDR2 YNNKEL (reference sequence). The CDR3 has 14 amino acids. V dropped 6 bases and J dropped 9 bases, with 21 bases sitting between them. CDR3 nucleotides: TGTGCCAGCAGTCCAGGCCCCGGGACAACGGGGCAGTACTTC. This codes for CASSPGPGTTGQYF.

This clonotype has a count of ten or more. V and J are TRBV20-1 and TRBJ2-1, with TRBD2 matching over 13 bases. The CDR3 spans 15 residues. The germline V gene has CDR1 DFQATT and CDR2 SNEGSKA (reference sequence). With V trimmed by 5 bases and J by 8 bases, 9 bases remained unmatched. CDR3 bases: TGCAGTGCTCAGGGGGGACTAGCGGGACTCGATGAGCAGTTCTTC. Translated: CSAQGGLAGLDEQFF.

This clonotype was counted between two and nine times. The chain is built from TRBV4-2 and TRBJ2-3; 7 bases align to TRBD2. CDR1 and CDR2 from the germline V gene are LGHNA and YNFKEQ. This CDR3 spans 21 amino acids. With 0 bases clipped from V and 0 bases from J, the junction kept 18 bases outside the gene matches. The CDR3 reads CASSQDFRRELNLPSTDTQYF. The CDR3 region has the DNA TGTGCCAGCAGCCAAGACTTCCGGCGGGAGCTCAACCTTCCCAGCACAGATACGCAGTATTTT.

The rearrangement joins TRBV29-1 to TRBJ2-1; the match to TRBD2 covers 10 bases. Germline-derived CDR1 and CDR2 are SQVTM and ANQGSEA. The J segment lost 7 bases and the V segment lost 7 bases, leaving 10 bases of the junction unmatched. The CDR3 covers 14 residues. CDR3 region: CSARAGGPRNEQFF. CDR3 nucleotide sequence: TGCAGCGCGCGAGCGGGAGGGCCAAGAAATGAGCAGTTCTTC.

V usage is TRBV7-9 and J usage is TRBJ2-3, with D unclear. CDR1 is SEHNR and CDR2 is FQNEAQ in the germline V gene (reference sequence). The CDR3 length is 14 residues. Trimming cost V 2 bases and J 2 bases, with 8 bases left between them. This CDR3 reads CASSLWMATDTQYF. The DNA for the CDR3 is TGTGCCAGCAGCTTATGGATGGCCACAGATACGCAGTATTTT.

The genes are TRBV19 and TRBJ1-6; D is uncertain. CDR3 size: 13 residues. Trimming took 4 bases from V and 7 from J, leaving 8 bases between them. Germline CDR1 reads LNHDA; CDR2 reads SQIVND (reference sequence). CDR3 region: CASSTGNNSPLHF. The CDR3 nucleotides read TGTGCCAGTAGTACCGGGAACAATTCACCCCTCCACTTT.

The chain couples TRBV2 to TRBJ2-4; possibly TRBD2 for D (6 bases). There are 16 residues in the CDR3. In germline, CDR1 is SNHLY, CDR2 FYNNEI. V lost 2 bases to trimming and J lost 5 bases, with 16 bases between them. CDR3 region: CASSEHWGTLENIQYF. CDR3 DNA sequence: TGTGCCAGCAGTGAACACTGGGGGACTTTGGAAAACATTCAGTACTTC.

The sample holds a few counts of this clonotype. V usage is TRBV14 and J usage is TRBJ2-1, with D uncertain. Germline-derived CDR1 and CDR2 are SGHDN and FVKESK. The CDR3 has 14 residues. The germline V and J ends were trimmed by 4 bases and 2 bases, with 9 bases remaining between them. CDR3: CASSRASPYNEQFF. CDR3 DNA sequence: TGTGCCAGCAGCCGGGCTAGTCCCTACAATGAGCAGTTCTTC.

This clonotype has a handful of counts. The chain carries TRBV5-4 and TRBJ2-5; 7 positions match TRBD1. The CDR3 extends over 15 amino acids. The V segment lost 2 bases and the J segment 0 bases; nucleotides outside the gene matches: 4. Germline values: CDR1 SGHNT, CDR2 YYREEE (reference sequence). The CDR3, as DNA: TGTGCCAGCAGCTTTTTCGACAGGGACCAAGAGACCCAGTACTTC. Protein sequence: CASSFFDRDQETQYF. Complete variable domain (other parts from reference TRBV5-4 and TRBJ2-5): ETGVTQSPTHLIKTRGQQVTLRCSSQSGHNTVSWYQQALGQGPQFIFQYYREEENGRGNFPPRFSGLQFPNYSSELNVNALELDDSALYLCASSFFDRDQETQYFGPGTRLLVL.

The gene calls are TRBV2 and TRBJ1-2; D uncertain. V was pared by 8 bases and J by 2 bases, with 6 bases between. Germline V gene lookup returns CDR1 SNHLY and CDR2 FYNNEI. The CDR3 runs 11 residues. The CDR3 DNA reads TGTGCCAGCTTCCTGAACTATGGCTACACCTTC. Its translation is CASFLNYGYTF.

In its sample, this clonotype was seen many times. The V gene is TRBV2, the J gene TRBJ2-7; 13 nucleotides match TRBD2. V dropped 6 bases and J dropped 2; count of bases not matched to a gene: 10. The CDR3 length is 17 residues. Germline V gives CDR1 SNHLY, CDR2 FYNNEI. CDR3 loop: CASRGALGLAGAYEQYF. CDR3 in DNA: TGTGCCAGCAGGGGGGCCCTAGGACTAGCGGGGGCCTACGAGCAGTACTTC.

This clonotype came up many times. The chain combines TRBV6-1 with TRBJ1-1; the match to TRBD1 covers 10 bases. V dropped 5 bases and J dropped 2; count of bases not matched to a gene: 8. Germline lookup yields CDR1 MNHNS and CDR2 SASEGT. The CDR3 has 16 residues. This chain's CDR3 is CASSYLKTGGNTEAFF. In DNA, the CDR3 is TGTGCCAGCAGTTACCTAAAGACAGGGGGCAACACTGAAGCTTTCTTT.